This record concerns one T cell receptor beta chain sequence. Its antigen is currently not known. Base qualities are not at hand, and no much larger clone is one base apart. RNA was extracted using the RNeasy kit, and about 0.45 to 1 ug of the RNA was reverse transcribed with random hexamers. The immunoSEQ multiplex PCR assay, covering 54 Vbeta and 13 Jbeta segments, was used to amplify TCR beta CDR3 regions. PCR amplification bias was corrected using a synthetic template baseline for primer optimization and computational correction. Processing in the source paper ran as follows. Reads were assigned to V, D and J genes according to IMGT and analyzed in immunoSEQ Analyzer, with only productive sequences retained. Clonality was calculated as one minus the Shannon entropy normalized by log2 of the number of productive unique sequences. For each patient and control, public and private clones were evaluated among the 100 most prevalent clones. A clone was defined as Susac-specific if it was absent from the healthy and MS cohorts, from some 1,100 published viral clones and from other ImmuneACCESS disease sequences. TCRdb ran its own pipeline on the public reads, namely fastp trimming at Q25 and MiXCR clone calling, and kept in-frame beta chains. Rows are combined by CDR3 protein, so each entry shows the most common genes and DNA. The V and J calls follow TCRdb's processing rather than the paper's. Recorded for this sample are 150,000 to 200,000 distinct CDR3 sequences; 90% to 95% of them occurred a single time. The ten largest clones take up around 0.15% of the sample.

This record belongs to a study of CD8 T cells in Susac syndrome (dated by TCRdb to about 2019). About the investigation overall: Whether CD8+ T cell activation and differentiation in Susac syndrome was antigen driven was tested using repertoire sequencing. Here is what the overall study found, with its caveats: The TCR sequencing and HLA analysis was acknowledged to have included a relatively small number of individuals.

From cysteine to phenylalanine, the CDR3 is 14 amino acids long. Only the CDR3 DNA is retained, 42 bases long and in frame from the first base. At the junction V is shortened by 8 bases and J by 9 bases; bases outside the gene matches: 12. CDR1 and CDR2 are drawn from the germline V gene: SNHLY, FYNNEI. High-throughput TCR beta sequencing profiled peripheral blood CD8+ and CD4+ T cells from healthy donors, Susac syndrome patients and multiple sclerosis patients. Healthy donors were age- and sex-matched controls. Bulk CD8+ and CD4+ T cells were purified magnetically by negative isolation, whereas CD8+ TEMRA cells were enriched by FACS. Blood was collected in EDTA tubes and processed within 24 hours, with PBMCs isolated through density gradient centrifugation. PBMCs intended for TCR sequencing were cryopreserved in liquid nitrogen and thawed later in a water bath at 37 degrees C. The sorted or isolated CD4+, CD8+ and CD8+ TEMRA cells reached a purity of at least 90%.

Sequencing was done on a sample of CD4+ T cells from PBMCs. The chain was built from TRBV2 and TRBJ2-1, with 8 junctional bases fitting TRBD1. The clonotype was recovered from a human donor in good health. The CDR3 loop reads CASAGGTGRGEQFF. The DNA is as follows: TGTGCCAGCGCCGGCGGGACAGGAAGGGGTGAGCAGTTCTTC.